The next 24 T cell receptor beta chains were all read from a single sample in a study of cytomegalovirus exposure and HLA in healthy donors. In the PCR, 60 Vbeta and 13 Jbeta primers were used. Libraries were prepared by immunoSEQ multiplex PCR; TCRdb keeps only in-frame clonotypes and omits some of them. The sample has over 150,000 clones; roughly 80% are singletons. The sample was PBMCs. Receptors were obtained from a woman between 45 and 65 years old in good health and CMV-seronegative.

The V and J genes are TRBV28 and TRBJ2-4; tentatively, D is TRBD2 (5 bases). The CDR3 is 14 amino acids. Looked up from germline, CDR1 is MDHEN and CDR2 is SYDVKM. Deletions cut 5 bases from V and 3 bases from J, with 11 bases between. The CDR3 DNA reads TGTGCCAGCAGTCCAACCGACTACAAAAACATTCAGTACTTC. Its translation is CASSPTDYKNIQYF.

The chain joins TRBV5-4 to TRBJ2-4; TRBD2 is a possible D gene (6 bases). Looked up from germline, CDR1 is SGHNT and CDR2 is YYREEE (reference sequence). The CDR3 has 16 residues. V shed 1 base and J shed 7 bases, with 18 bases lying between them. For the CDR3, the DNA is TGTGCCAGCAGCTTGTGGGCGGGAATTGATTTGAACATTCAGTACTTC. Translated, it gives CASSLWAGIDLNIQYF.

The chain links TRBV4-3 to TRBJ2-7, with D unresolved. CDR1 is LGHNA and CDR2 is YSLEER in the germline V gene. V was pared by 2 bases and J by 6 bases, with 17 bases between. The CDR3 is 15 residues long. CDR3 DNA sequence: TGCGCCAGCAGCCAACAAGTCGGATCAGCGCGCGAGCAGTACTTC. It codes for CASSQQVGSAREQYF.

A single count supports this clone. The chain links TRBV7-2 to TRBJ1-2, with D maybe TRBD1 (6 bases). Germline-derived CDR1 and CDR2 are SGHTA and FQGNSA. CDR3 size: 13 residues. Trimming shortened V by 1 base and J by 12 bases, and 15 bases separated the two germline ends. CDR3 in amino acids: CASSLEQGWTDTF. The CDR3 bases are TGTGCCAGCAGCTTAGAGCAGGGGTGGACCGACACCTTC.

This clone was counted only a few times. The chain carries TRBV28 and TRBJ1-4; D unclear. V dropped 5 bases and J dropped 8 bases, with 24 bases sitting between them. The germline V gene encodes CDR1 MDHEN and CDR2 SYDVKM. CDR3 length equals 17 residues. CDR3 residues: CASSRVAEPSPGEKLFF. CDR3 coding DNA: TGTGCCAGCAGTCGTGTAGCCGAACCTTCCCCGGGGGAAAAACTGTTTTTT.

This clone came up once. The chain employs TRBV28 and TRBJ2-7; TRBD1 matches 9 bases. The trim removed 5 bases at V and 2 bases at J, leaving 4 bases unmatched. CDR1 is MDHEN and CDR2 is SYDVKM in the germline V gene. The CDR3 sequence is 14 residues long. The CDR3 DNA follows: TGTGCCAGCAGTCCGGGACAGGGAGCCTACGAGCAGTACTTC. Translating gives CASSPGQGAYEQYF.

The chain combines TRBV7-2 with TRBJ2-2, with 8 bases matching TRBD1. CDR1 and CDR2 (germline): SGHTA, FQGNSA. The CDR3 consists of 16 residues. J was trimmed by 5 bases and V by 5 bases; bases with no gene match: 10. This chain's CDR3 is CASSLQGALLTGELFF. The CDR3 nucleotides read TGTGCCAGCAGCCTCCAGGGGGCGCTTCTTACCGGGGAGCTGTTTTTT.

The chain employs TRBV10-3 and TRBJ2-2; perhaps TRBD2 as D (6 bases). V was trimmed by 7 bases and J by 0 bases, leaving 15 bases between them. CDR3 length equals 16 residues. Germline-derived CDR1 and CDR2 are ENHRY and SYGVKD. Here the CDR3 reads CAITGGAASNTGELFF. Here the CDR3 DNA reads TGTGCCATCACAGGCGGGGCGGCATCGAACACCGGGGAGCTGTTTTTT.

The rearrangement links TRBV15 to TRBJ1-2; 8 bases are a match to TRBD1. Germline V CDR1 and CDR2: LNHNV, YYDKDF (reference sequence). The CDR3 is 15 amino acids. The trim removed 0 bases at V and 8 bases at J, leaving 8 bases unmatched. The DNA of the CDR3 is TGTGCCACCAGCAGAGATCTCCTGGACAGGGCGGGCTACACCTTC. Amino acid sequence: CATSRDLLDRAGYTF. Supplemented by reference TRBV15 and TRBJ1-2, the full variable domain reads DAMVIQNPRYQVTQFGKPVTLSCSQTLNHNVMYWYQQKSSQAPKLLFHYYDKDFNNEADTPDNFQSRRPNTSFCFLDIRSPGLGDTAMYLCATSRDLLDRAGYTFGSGTRLTVV.

This clone was observed a few times. The V and J genes are TRBV6-5 and TRBJ1-5; weak D call: TRBD1 (6 bases). Germline lookup yields CDR1 MNHEY and CDR2 SVGAGI. The V gene lost 7 bases and the J gene lost 0 bases, with 10 bases spanning the gap. The CDR3 loop spans 14 amino acids. Here the CDR3 DNA reads TGTGCCAGCAACGGACAGTATAGCAATCAGCCCCAGCATTTT. Encoded protein: CASNGQYSNQPQHF.

The rearrangement uses TRBV18 and TRBJ1-1, with 11 positions matching TRBD1. The germline V gene encodes CDR1 KGHSH and CDR2 LQKENI. Germline trimming cut 3 bases from V and 5 bases from J; bases unmatched to any gene: 8. The CDR3 runs 16 residues. CDR3 amino acids: CASSPTRDRGWTEAFF. For the CDR3, the DNA is TGTGCCAGCTCACCTACTCGGGACAGGGGGTGGACTGAAGCTTTCTTT.

This clone was found once. The V and J genes are TRBV2 and TRBJ1-5; D unresolved. Germline assignment: CDR1 SNHLY and CDR2 FYNNEI. This CDR3 has 14 amino acids. V was pared by 7 bases and J by 5 bases, with 15 bases between. The CDR3 protein is CASTGEARYQPQHF. The DNA of the CDR3 is TGTGCCAGCACTGGGGAGGCGAGGTATCAGCCCCAGCATTTT.

The chain joins TRBV5-5 to TRBJ2-5; D remains unclear. Trimming took 2 bases from V and 2 from J, leaving 7 bases between them. The CDR3 covers 13 residues. Germline V gene lookup returns CDR1 SGHKS and CDR2 YYEKEE (reference sequence). CDR3 amino acids: CASSFTQQETQYF. The CDR3 DNA follows: TGTGCCAGCAGCTTTACACAGCAAGAGACCCAGTACTTC.

The chain links TRBV5-1 to TRBJ2-3; 7 nucleotides align to TRBD2. J lost 2 bases, V lost 2 bases, and 8 bases had no gene match. Germline CDR1 is SGHRS and CDR2 is YFSETQ. This CDR3 has 16 residues. CDR3 bases: TGCGCCAGCAGCTTTTTCCTAGCGGTGACCACAGATACGCAGTATTTT. Translating gives CASSFFLAVTTDTQYF.

This clone was counted once. The chain carries TRBV7-2 and TRBJ2-7, with D unresolved. Germline V gene data show CDR1 as SGHTA and CDR2 as FQGNSA. Deletions cut 1 base from V and 0 bases from J, with 10 bases between. This CDR3 spans 15 amino acids. The CDR3 DNA reads as TGTGCCAGCAGCTTAGTTACACAGACCTCCTACGAGCAGTACTTC. Translated: CASSLVTQTSYEQYF.

The chain recombines TRBV19 with TRBJ2-7; 7 bases are a match to TRBD1. CDR1 and CDR2 (germline): LNHDA, SQIVND (reference sequence). The CDR3 is 14 amino acids. J was trimmed by 3 bases and V by 6 bases; bases with no gene match: 8. The DNA of the CDR3 is TGTGCCAGTAGACCCGACAGGGCCCACTACGAGCAGTACTTC. Translating gives CASRPDRAHYEQYF.

The rearrangement uses TRBV7-8 and TRBJ2-7; TRBD2 might be the D (6 bases). Per germline, CDR1 SGHVS and CDR2 FQNEAQ. The CDR3 length is 14 residues. The V end was cut by 0 bases, the J end by 6 bases, with 12 bases between. CDR3 bases: TGTGCCAGCAGCTTAGCCAACTCCGGGGGCGAGCAGTACTTC. This encodes CASSLANSGGEQYF.

This chain links TRBV27 with TRBJ2-7, with 9 positions matching TRBD2. The J segment lost 5 bases and the V segment lost 5 bases, leaving 7 bases of the junction unmatched. The CDR3 length is 14 residues. Germline V lookup: CDR1 MNHEY, CDR2 SMNVEV (reference sequence). The CDR3 DNA follows: TGTGCCAGCAGTGTTAGCGGGAGTAGGCACGAGCAGTACTTC. The encoded protein is CASSVSGSRHEQYF.

This clone was seen a few times. The chain has TRBV6-1 and TRBJ2-7, with TRBD2 matching 11 bases. Losses at the gene ends were 8 bases for V and 4 bases for J; bases not matched to a gene: 7. CDR3 length: 14 amino acids. Germline loops: CDR1 MNHNS, CDR2 SASEGT. The CDR3 here is CASLPGTSGYEQYF. CDR3 DNA sequence: TGTGCCAGCCTCCCCGGGACTAGCGGTTACGAGCAGTACTTC.

Written as DNA, the CDR3 is TGTGCCAGCAGCTTGGCGGACAGGGGGAATCAGCCCCAGCATTTT. Protein product: CASSLADRGNQPQHF. This sequence joins TRBV5-6 and TRBJ1-5, with 10 bases aligning to TRBD1. Germline V gene lookup returns CDR1 SGHDT and CDR2 YYEEEE. Trimming cost V 0 bases and J 4 bases; bases outside gene matches: 1. The CDR3 runs 15 residues.

The rearrangement links TRBV11-2 to TRBJ1-4; 7 positions match TRBD1. With V trimmed by 3 bases and J by 8 bases, 9 bases remained unmatched. The CDR3 extends over 15 amino acids. Germline V gene data show CDR1 as SGHAT and CDR2 as FQNNGV. The CDR3 protein is CASSFDRALGEKLFF. For the CDR3, the DNA is TGTGCCAGCAGCTTTGACAGGGCGTTGGGGGAAAAACTGTTTTTT.

This clone was found once. The chain uses TRBV11-2 and TRBJ2-1, with 10 positions matching TRBD2. V gave up 5 bases and J gave up 8 bases; unmatched junction bases: 9. Germline V gene lookup returns CDR1 SGHAT and CDR2 FQNNGV. This CDR3 region has 15 residues. CDR3 sequence reads: CASSALAGATDEQFF. The DNA of the CDR3 is TGTGCCAGCAGCGCCCTAGCGGGAGCTACGGATGAGCAGTTCTTC.

The chain employs TRBV7-9 and TRBJ2-5; D perhaps matches TRBD1 (6 bases). The CDR3 consists of 16 residues. Germline CDR1 reads SEHNR; CDR2 reads FQNEAQ (reference sequence). Trimming shortened V by 6 bases and J by 3 bases, and 20 bases separated the two germline ends. The CDR3 protein is CASRSRAGTIKETQYF. CDR3 nucleotides: TGTGCCAGCAGATCCAGGGCCGGGACAATTAAAGAGACCCAGTACTTC.

CDR3 protein: CSAIRSVDRLEAFF. The CDR3 nucleotides read TGCAGCGCTATCCGCTCCGTTGACAGGCTCGAAGCTTTCTTT. V gene TRBV29-1 combines with J gene TRBJ1-1; tentative D call: TRBD1 (6 bases). V lost 7 bases to trimming and J lost 8 bases, with 23 bases between them. The CDR3 covers 14 residues. Germline V gene sequence: CDR1 SQVTM, CDR2 ANQGSEA.